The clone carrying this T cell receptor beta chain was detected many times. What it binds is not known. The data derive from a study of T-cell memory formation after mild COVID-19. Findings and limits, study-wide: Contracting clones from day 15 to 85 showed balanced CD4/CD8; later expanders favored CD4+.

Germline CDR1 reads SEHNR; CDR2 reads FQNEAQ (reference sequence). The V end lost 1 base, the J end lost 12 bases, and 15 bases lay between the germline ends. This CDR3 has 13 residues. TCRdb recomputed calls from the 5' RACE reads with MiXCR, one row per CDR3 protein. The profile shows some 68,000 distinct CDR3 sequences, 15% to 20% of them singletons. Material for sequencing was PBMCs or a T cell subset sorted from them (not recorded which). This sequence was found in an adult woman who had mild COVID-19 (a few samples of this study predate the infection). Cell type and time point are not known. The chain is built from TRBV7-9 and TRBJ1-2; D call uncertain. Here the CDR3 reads CASSLGHTPAHTF. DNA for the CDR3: TGTGCCAGCAGCTTAGGACATACTCCCGCTCACACCTTC. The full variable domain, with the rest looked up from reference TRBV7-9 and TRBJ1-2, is DTGVSQNPRHKITKRGQNVTFRCDPISEHNRLYWYRQTLGQGPEFLTYFQNEAQLEKSRLLSDRFSAERPKGSFSTLEIQRTEQGDSAMYLCASSLGHTPAHTFGSGTRLTVV.